Presented here are 10 T cell receptor beta chains from one specimen sequenced in a study of blood T cell repertoires in COVID-19. Using immunoSEQ multiplex PCR, the repertoire was profiled, and TCRdb retains in-frame clones only, with some absent. The sample carries about 75,000 clones, approximately 79% recorded once. Sample: peripheral blood. These receptors were obtained from a human donor with acute or convalescent COVID-19. The donor label of this sample is uncertain.

This clone was seen just once. This chain links TRBV27 with TRBJ2-1; 14 bases align to TRBD2. In germline, CDR1 is MNHEY, CDR2 SMNVEV (reference sequence). The V segment lost 7 bases and the J segment 6 bases; nucleotides outside the gene matches: 8. The CDR3 sequence is 16 residues long. This CDR3 reads CASKPGTSGGGNEQFF. In DNA, the CDR3 is TGTGCCAGCAAGCCCGGGACTAGCGGGGGTGGCAATGAGCAGTTCTTC.

This clone has just a few counts. The chain is built from TRBV6-5 and TRBJ1-6, with D maybe TRBD1 (5 bases). The V end lost 6 bases, the J end lost 10 bases, and 13 bases lay between the germline ends. The CDR3 length is 13 residues. CDR1 is MNHEY, CDR2 SVGAGI, per germline. CDR3 residues: CASRPARGSPLHF. In DNA, the CDR3 is TGTGCCAGCAGGCCGGCGCGGGGCTCACCCCTCCACTTT.

The V and J genes are TRBV7-9 and TRBJ2-3; 8 nucleotides align to TRBD2. Trimming took 4 bases from V and 1 from J; bases not matched to a gene: 7. This CDR3 contains 16 residues. Germline CDR1 and CDR2: SEHNR and FQNEAQ (reference sequence). The CDR3 DNA is TGTGCCAGCAGCTCCTATGGGCGGGGGGGCACAGATACGCAGTATTTT. The encoded protein is CASSSYGRGGTDTQYF.

The chain uses TRBV3-1 (or the pseudogene TRBV3-2) and TRBJ2-3; D is possibly TRBD1 (9 bases). Germline-derived CDR1 and CDR2 are LGHDT and YNNKEL (reference sequence). This CDR3 has 15 residues. V gave up 10 bases and J gave up 3 bases, with 20 bases separating them. CDR3 nucleotides: TGTGCCATCACAGGGGGCGGGAGGATAACAGATACGCAGTATTTT. Translation: CAITGGGRITDTQYF.

This chain connects TRBV30 to TRBJ2-3; D is possibly TRBD2 (5 bases). The CDR3 sequence is 14 residues long. Per the germline V gene, CDR1 is GTSNPN and CDR2 is SVGIG (reference sequence). Trimming stripped 3 bases from V and 0 bases from J, with 10 bases between. CDR3 residues: CAWRSERSTDTQYF. CDR3 nucleotide sequence: TGTGCCTGGAGATCCGAGCGGAGCACAGATACGCAGTATTTT.

The J gene is TRBJ1-5, the V gene TRBV7-2, with TRBD1 identical over 9 bases. CDR3 length equals 16 residues. CDR1 is SGHTA, CDR2 FQGNSA, per germline. Trimming at V came to 4 bases and at J to 4 bases, leaving 8 bases not matched to a gene. The CDR3 reads CASSSLQGANNQPQHF. CDR3 bases: TGTGCCAGCAGCTCTTTACAGGGGGCCAATAATCAGCCCCAGCATTTT.

This clone has more than one count but fewer than ten. CDR3 loop: CASSQDFSGPYNEQFF. The CDR3 DNA reads TGTGCCAGCAGCCAGGATTTTAGCGGTCCCTACAATGAGCAGTTCTTC. The chain carries TRBV3-1 (or the pseudogene TRBV3-2) and TRBJ2-1, with a possible D match to TRBD2 (6 bases). Per germline, CDR1 LGHDT and CDR2 YNNKEL (reference sequence). CDR3 length: 16 residues. Trimming took 3 bases from V and 2 from J, leaving 14 bases between them.

The V gene is TRBV6-5, the J gene TRBJ2-2; tentatively, D is TRBD1 (5 bases). Looked up from germline, CDR1 is MNHEY and CDR2 is SVGAGI. CDR3 length: 14 residues. V was trimmed by 5 bases and J by 1 base, leaving 8 bases between them. The CDR3 region has the DNA TGTGCCAGCAGTCCTCAGGGGAACACCGGGGAGCTGTTTTTT. This gives the protein CASSPQGNTGELFF.

This chain joins TRBV6-6 and TRBJ2-7; the match to TRBD2 covers 7 bases. The CDR3 consists of 13 residues. Looked up from germline, CDR1 is MNHNY and CDR2 is SVGAGI (reference sequence). Trimming removed 6 bases from V and 5 bases from J; junction bases left unmatched: 7. This chain's CDR3 is CASSPIGGNEQYF. Written as DNA, the CDR3 is TGTGCCAGCAGCCCTATCGGGGGGAACGAGCAGTACTTC.

The rearrangement links TRBV5-4 to TRBJ1-1; 9 positions agree with TRBD1. The V segment lost 3 bases and the J segment 5 bases; nucleotides outside the gene matches: 8. This CDR3 has 15 amino acids. The germline CDR1 and CDR2 sequences are SGHNT and YYREEE (reference sequence). CDR3 protein: CASSSPGQGGTEAFF. The CDR3 DNA follows: TGTGCCAGCAGCTCCCCGGGACAGGGTGGAACTGAAGCTTTCTTT.